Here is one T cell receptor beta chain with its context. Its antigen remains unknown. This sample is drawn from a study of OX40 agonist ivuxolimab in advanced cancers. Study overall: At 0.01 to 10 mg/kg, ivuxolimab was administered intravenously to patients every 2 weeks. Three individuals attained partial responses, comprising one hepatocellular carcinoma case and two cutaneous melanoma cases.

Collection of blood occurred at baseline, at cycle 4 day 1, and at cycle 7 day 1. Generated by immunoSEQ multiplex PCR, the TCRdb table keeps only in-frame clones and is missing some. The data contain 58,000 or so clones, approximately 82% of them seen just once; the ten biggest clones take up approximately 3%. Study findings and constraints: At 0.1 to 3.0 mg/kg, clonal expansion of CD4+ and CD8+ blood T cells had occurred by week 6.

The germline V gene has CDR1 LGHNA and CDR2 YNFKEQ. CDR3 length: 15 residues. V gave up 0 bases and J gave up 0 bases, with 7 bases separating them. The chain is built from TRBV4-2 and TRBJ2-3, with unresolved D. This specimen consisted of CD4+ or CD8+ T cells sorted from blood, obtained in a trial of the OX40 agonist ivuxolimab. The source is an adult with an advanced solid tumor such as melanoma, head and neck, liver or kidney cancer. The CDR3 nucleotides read TGTGCCAGCAGCCAAGATCGTGTCAGCACAGATACGCAGTATTTT. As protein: CASSQDRVSTDTQYF.